The rows below give T cell receptor beta chains drawn from one sample of a study of blood T cell repertoires in COVID-19. The table came from immunoSEQ multiplex PCR; TCRdb's copy has only in-frame clones and leaves some out. The table includes approximately 300,000 clones, 70% to 90% detected once. Sequences were obtained from peripheral blood. The origin of the receptors is a young man who had recovered from COVID-19. CDR3s include the opening cysteine and the closing phenylalanine or tryptophan. The D gene is left open where the match is weak. The size field is filled for only some rows; it gives once, few, many or a size class.

once	-	TRBV4-3	TRBJ2-7	TGCGCCAGCAGCCAGAATTTAGGGGGGGGGAGCTCCTACGAGCAGTACTTC	CASSQNLGGGSSYEQYF
-	-	TRBV3-1/TRBV3-2	TRBJ2-7	TGTGCCAGCAGCCAAGGAGGGTCTAGCGGAGGGGGCTACGAGCAGTACTTC	CASSQGGSSGGGYEQYF
-	-	TRBV4-1	TRBJ2-2	TGCGCCAGCAGCCAACATTACAGTAGGGGCGCGAACACCGGGGAGCTGTTTTTT	CASSQHYSRGANTGELFF
-	-	TRBV19	TRBJ2-7	TGTGCCAGTAGTCCCCTCGCAGGGCGTTACTCCTACGAGCAGTACTTC	CASSPLAGRYSYEQYF
-	TRBD1	TRBV27	TRBJ1-1	TGTGCCAGCAGTTTGAACAGGGGCGACACTGAAGCTTTCTTT	CASSLNRGDTEAFF
-	TRBD1	TRBV5-3	TRBJ2-6	TGTGCCAGAAGCCCGGGACAGGAACAATCTGGGGCCAACGTCCTGACTTTC	CARSPGQEQSGANVLTF
-	-	TRBV27	TRBJ2-3	TGTGCCAGCAGTTTATATTCCGGGTTTAGCACAGATACGCAGTATTTT	CASSLYSGFSTDTQYF
-	-	TRBV7-9	TRBJ1-1	TGTGCCAGCAGCTTAGTGGGGCAAGGGACTGAAGCTTTCTTT	CASSLVGQGTEAFF
-	-	TRBV5-6	TRBJ1-4	TGTGCCAGCAGCTTGGGCGGGGTTGTTGTAGAAAAACTGTTTTTT	CASSLGGVVVEKLFF
-	TRBD1	TRBV3-1/TRBV3-2	TRBJ1-1	TGTGCCAGCAGCCAAGGGACAGGGGCTGAAGCTTTCTTT	CASSQGTGAEAFF
-	-	TRBV5-1	TRBJ2-3	TGCGCCAGCAGCTCTCCCCCCCGGGACATCAACACAGATACGCAGTATTTT	CASSSPPRDINTDTQYF
-	TRBD1	TRBV5-4	TRBJ1-3	TGTGCCAGCAGCGGGGGAGACAGGGGTGGAAACACCATATATTTT	CASSGGDRGGNTIYF
once	-	TRBV18	TRBJ2-7	TGTGCCAGCTCCCTACAGGGAAACGAGCAGTACTTC	CASSLQGNEQYF
-	TRBD2	TRBV7-8	TRBJ2-3	TGTGCCAGCAGCTTATTCTTCAGCGGGGGGGCGGTAGATACGCAGTATTTT	CASSLFFSGGAVDTQYF
-	-	TRBV4-1	TRBJ2-7	TGCGCCAGCAGCCAAGTTCAGATCCTCGAGCAGTACTTC	CASSQVQILEQYF
-	-	TRBV25-1	TRBJ1-1	TGTGCCAGCAGTGGGTGGGGCGCTGAAGCTTTCTTT	CASSGWGAEAFF
-	-	TRBV28	TRBJ1-5	TGTGCCAGCAGTTTTAAGGGGAGGGAACAGCCCCAGCATTTT	CASSFKGREQPQHF
-	TRBD1	TRBV7-9	TRBJ2-7	TGTGCCAGCAGCTTCGGACAGGGCGTCTACGAGCAGTACTTC	CASSFGQGVYEQYF
once	TRBD2	TRBV2	TRBJ2-3	TGTGCCAGCAGTGAGCTCAGCGGGGGCACAGATACGCAGTATTTT	CASSELSGGTDTQYF
-	TRBD2	TRBV4-1	TRBJ2-1	TGCGCCAGCAGCCAGCCAGGGGGTAGTAGCGGGAGAAATGAGCAGTTCTTC	CASSQPGGSSGRNEQFF
-	TRBD1	TRBV5-4	TRBJ1-2	TGTGCCAGCAGCGGCGTAGTTCCCGGGACAGGGGTATATGGCTACACCTTC	CASSGVVPGTGVYGYTF
-	TRBD2	TRBV11-2	TRBJ2-7	TGTGCCAGCAGCTTATGGGGGACTAGCGGGGAGATCTTCTACGAGCAGTACTTC	CASSLWGTSGEIFYEQYF
-	-	TRBV3-1/TRBV3-2	TRBJ1-2	TGTGCCAGCAGACAAACCGCGGAGGGCTATGGCTACACCTTC	CASRQTAEGYGYTF
-	TRBD1	TRBV7-9	TRBJ2-7	TGTGCCAGCAGCCGACCGGGACAGAGAAATACCTACGAGCAGTACTTC	CASSRPGQRNTYEQYF
-	TRBD1	TRBV29-1	TRBJ2-1	TGCAGCGTGCTAGTCGCATCGGGACAGGGCTCCTACAATGAGCAGTTCTTC	CSVLVASGQGSYNEQFF
-	-	TRBV4-1	TRBJ1-1	TGCGCCAGCAGCCAACACGGCGGCCCCACTGAAGCTTTCTTT	CASSQHGGPTEAFF
-	-	TRBV7-6	TRBJ2-7	TGTGCCAGCAGCACCCTGACAGACTCCTACGAGCAGTACTTC	CASSTLTDSYEQYF
-	TRBD2	TRBV10-2	TRBJ2-7	TGCGCCAGCGAAGAGGTAAAGGGGACTACCTACGAGCAGTACTTC	CASEEVKGTTYEQYF
-	-	TRBV28	TRBJ2-6	TGTGCCAGCAGTTCTTGGGGCGACACTGGGGCCAACGTCCTGACTTTC	CASSSWGDTGANVLTF
-	TRBD2	TRBV3-1/TRBV3-2	TRBJ2-3	TGTGCCAGCAGCCAGGGGACTAGCGGGAGGGTCTACACAGATACGCAGTATTTT	CASSQGTSGRVYTDTQYF
-	-	TRBV7-9	TRBJ2-5	TGTGCCAGCAGCCCGGGGGTCTCGTGGGAGACCCAGTACTTC	CASSPGVSWETQYF
-	TRBD1	TRBV30	TRBJ2-7	TGTGCCTGGAGACAGGGGTCCTACGAGCAGTACTTC	CAWRQGSYEQYF
-	TRBD1	TRBV5-6	TRBJ1-2	TGTGCCAGCAGCTTGCAGGGGGACTATGGCTACACCTTC	CASSLQGDYGYTF
-	TRBD1	TRBV6-2/TRBV6-3	TRBJ2-1	TGTGCCAGCAGTCTCCCGGGACAGAACCAGCAGTTCTTC	CASSLPGQNQQFF
-	TRBD1	TRBV5-1	TRBJ2-1	TGCGCCAGCGGACAAGACAGGGGAACCTACAATGAGCAGTTCTTC	CASGQDRGTYNEQFF
-	-	TRBV5-4	TRBJ2-7	TGTGCCAGCAGCTTGGACGGAGCCTACGAGCAGTACTTC	CASSLDGAYEQYF
-	-	TRBV29-1	TRBJ1-1	TGCAGCGTTGTTGGGCAGAGAGCTTTCTTT	CSVVGQRAFF
-	-	TRBV7-2	TRBJ1-6	TGTGCCAGCAGCTTAGATAGCTTTTATAATTCACCCCTCCACTTT	CASSLDSFYNSPLHF
-	-	TRBV5-1	TRBJ1-2	TGCGCCAGCAGCCAAACAGGAAACGATGGCTACACCTTC	CASSQTGNDGYTF
once	-	TRBV27	TRBJ2-7	TGTGCCAGCAAATCACCCCGGAGTAACTCCTACGAGCAGTACTTC	CASKSPRSNSYEQYF